Given below is one TCR beta chain in context. What it binds is unknown. The source of the sample is a study of T cell responses to AZD1222 COVID-19 vaccine. The study's findings and limits: At study baseline, merely roughly 6 AZD1222 recipients were seropositive. Variant regions that are unmutated are reportedly the target of nearly half of spike-specific TCRs. Females outnumbered males among donors, who were mostly white British; clonal diversity was possibly underestimated.

The ends were cut back, 3 bases at V and 0 bases at J, with 9 bases in the middle. The CDR3 consists of 14 residues. CDR1 is SGHTA and CDR2 is FQGNSA in the germline V gene. The repertoire was sequenced with immunoSEQ multiplex PCR; TCRdb's copy has only in-frame clones and lacks some. The sample lists 120,000 or so clones; around 90% were seen once. The chain combines TRBV7-2 with TRBJ2-7; D possibly corresponds to TRBD1 (6 bases). The sample in question was peripheral blood, obtained 28 days after the second dose of the MenACWY control vaccine. The sequence was obtained from an adult who received the MenACWY meningococcal vaccine as a control. In DNA, the CDR3 is TGTGCCAGCAGCTTGGGGGACATCTCCTACGAGCAGTACTTC. This codes for CASSLGDISYEQYF.